This entry lists 26 T cell receptor beta chains sequenced from one sample in a study of blood T cells in healthy people across ages. The second PCR ran roughly 7 to 12 cycles with a sample-barcoded 5' primer and J-beta primers. One entry per CDR3 protein results from TCRdb running MiXCR on the 5' RACE reads. The table records 2 million or so distinct CDR3 sequences, approximately 50% of them present only once. The sequencing sample was made of blood. The source is a woman aged 40 to 50 in good health.

This rearrangement joins TRBV6-2 or TRBV6-3 to TRBJ2-7; D tentatively fits TRBD1 or TRBD2 (5 bases each). V shed 5 bases and J shed 2 bases, with 13 bases lying between them. CDR1 is MNHEY and CDR2 is SVGEGT in the germline V gene. CDR3 length equals 14 residues. CDR3 coding DNA: TGTGCCAGCAGTCAAAGGGACCTCACCTACGAGCAGTACTTC. Residues: CASSQRDLTYEQYF.

The chain is built from TRBV11-1 and TRBJ2-1; 7 nucleotides line up with TRBD1. The CDR3 spans 15 residues. The V gene's germline CDR1 is SGHAT and CDR2 FQDESV (reference sequence). Trimming cost V 5 bases and J 8 bases; bases outside gene matches: 12. CDR3 region: CASSPQTTGTDEQFF. DNA for the CDR3: TGTGCCAGCAGCCCTCAGACGACAGGGACAGATGAGCAGTTCTTC.

The chain uses TRBV7-2 and TRBJ2-5; no reliable D call. The CDR3 length is 15 residues. V lost 2 bases and J 0 bases, leaving 10 bases between the germline ends. Germline V gene lookup returns CDR1 SGHTA and CDR2 FQGNSA. CDR3 nucleotide sequence: TGTGCCAGCAGCTTAAGCCGGACGGACCAAGAGACCCAGTACTTC. The encoded protein is CASSLSRTDQETQYF.

The rearrangement joins TRBV7-9 to TRBJ2-3; no clear D. The length of the CDR3 is 13 residues. Trimming pared 7 bases from V and 5 bases from J, leaving 13 bases between. The germline V gene has CDR1 SEHNR and CDR2 FQNEAQ (reference sequence). CDR3 sequence: CASTPRIGDTQYF. The DNA of the CDR3 is TGTGCCAGCACCCCACGGATCGGAGATACGCAGTATTTT.

The rearrangement links TRBV10-3 to TRBJ2-1; D is unresolved. Germline lookup yields CDR1 ENHRY and CDR2 SYGVKD. This CDR3 has 12 residues. Between the trimmed V and J ends, which lost 9 bases and 7 bases, there was a span of 13 bases. The CDR3 sequence is CAMGWGTNEQFF. The CDR3 DNA reads TGTGCCATGGGTTGGGGTACGAATGAGCAGTTCTTC.

The table lists this clonotype with a few counts. V and J are TRBV27 and TRBJ2-7, with 9 bases lining up with TRBD2. The last part of the DNA fits TRBJ2-5 better; the J call may be wrong. Per germline, CDR1 MNHEY and CDR2 SMNVEV (reference sequence). The CDR3 has 15 residues. CDR3 sequence (DNA): TGTGCCAGCAGTTTGGGGACTAGCCGGAGGGAGACCCAGTACTTC. This codes for CASSLGTSRRETQYF.

This clonotype was counted between two and nine times. This chain uses TRBV14 with TRBJ1-6; D is perhaps TRBD1 (6 bases). CDR3 length: 14 residues. V was shortened by 4 bases and J by 10 bases, with 14 bases between the two germline ends. Per the germline V gene, CDR1 is SGHDN and CDR2 is FVKESK. CDR3 DNA sequence: TGTGCCAGCAGCCTACAGGGCACTGGATCACCCCTCCACTTT. Translating it yields CASSLQGTGSPLHF. Combining the CDR3 with reference TRBV14 and TRBJ1-6 gives the whole variable domain EAGVTQFPSHSVIEKGQTVTLRCDPISGHDNLYWYRRVMGKEIKFLLHFVKESKQDESGMPNNRFLAERTGGTYSTLKVQPAELEDSGVYFCASSLQGTGSPLHFGNGTRLTVT.

The genes are TRBV20-1 and TRBJ2-1, with D tentatively TRBD2 (6 bases). Trimming stripped 7 bases from V and 2 bases from J, with 12 bases between. The CDR3 runs 13 residues. The V gene's germline CDR1 is DFQATT and CDR2 SNEGSKA (reference sequence). CDR3 residues: CSGLASAYNEQFF. CDR3 sequence (DNA): TGCAGTGGATTGGCTAGCGCCTACAATGAGCAGTTCTTC.

This clonotype occurred many times. The rearrangement uses TRBV7-9 and TRBJ2-1; 7 bases are a match to TRBD2. V lost 5 bases, J lost 0 bases, and 10 bases stayed unmatched. Germline CDR1 SEHNR, CDR2 FQNEAQ (reference sequence). The CDR3 totals 17 residues. DNA for the CDR3: TGTGCCAGCAGCCAAGCCCGTGGGGGGGGCTCCTACAATGAGCAGTTCTTC. Its protein is CASSQARGGGSYNEQFF.

The chain combines TRBV27 with TRBJ1-2; 10 nucleotides line up with TRBD1. This CDR3 is 14 amino acids long. The V gene end was trimmed by 3 bases and the J gene end by 5 bases; junction bases not matched to a gene: 3. Germline CDR1 is MNHEY and CDR2 is SMNVEV (reference sequence). The CDR3 DNA sequence: TGTGCCAGCAGTTTTGGGACAGGGGTATATGGCTACACCTTC. It encodes CASSFGTGVYGYTF.

The rearrangement uses TRBV4-2 and TRBJ1-6; D remains ambiguous. Trimming stripped 8 bases from V and 2 bases from J, with 13 bases between. The CDR3 contains 15 residues. Germline V gene lookup returns CDR1 LGHNA and CDR2 YNFKEQ. The CDR3 bases are TGTGCCAGCTCCGAAGGGTATGCCTATAATTCACCCCTCCACTTT. Protein sequence: CASSEGYAYNSPLHF.

This clonotype was counted only a few times. The CDR3 here is CASRGLLGSYGYTF. The CDR3 coding sequence is TGTGCCAGCAGGGGACTCTTGGGGAGCTATGGCTACACCTTC. The chain is built from TRBV27 and TRBJ1-2; tentatively, D is TRBD1 (5 bases). Germline loops: CDR1 MNHEY, CDR2 SMNVEV (reference sequence). The CDR3 contains 14 residues. Trimming took 6 bases from V and 4 from J, leaving 15 bases between them.

J is TRBJ1-4 and V is TRBV6-5; the match to TRBD1 covers 7 bases. Unmatched junction bases numbered 13, after V lost 5 bases and J lost 10 bases. CDR3 size: 15 residues. In germline, CDR1 is MNHEY, CDR2 SVGAGI. The CDR3 protein is CASSKVGTAGGKLFF. In nucleotides, the CDR3 is TGTGCCAGCAGTAAGGTCGGGACAGCGGGGGGAAAACTGTTTTTT.

The V and J genes are TRBV20-1 and TRBJ2-7; D is unresolved. Germline CDR1 reads DFQATT; CDR2 reads SNEGSKA (reference sequence). V lost 5 bases and J 2 bases, leaving 13 bases between the germline ends. The CDR3 runs 13 residues. The CDR3 sequence is CSAQWGSPYEQYF. In nucleotides, the CDR3 is TGCAGTGCTCAGTGGGGTTCCCCCTACGAGCAGTACTTC.

J is TRBJ2-7 and V is TRBV6-6; D perhaps matches TRBD1 (6 bases). The germline CDR1 and CDR2 sequences are MNHNY and SVGAGI (reference sequence). V dropped 5 bases and J dropped 0 bases, with 14 bases sitting between them. The length of the CDR3 is 15 residues. CDR3 nucleotide sequence: TGTGCCAGCAGTGGCTTTTTGGGGGCCTCCTACGAGCAGTACTTC. Its protein product is CASSGFLGASYEQYF.

The V gene is TRBV3-1, the J gene TRBJ2-4, with a possible D match to TRBD2 (6 bases). This CDR3 has 12 residues. Germline assignment: CDR1 LGHDT and CDR2 YNNKEL (reference sequence). The V and J ends lost 0 bases and 14 bases respectively, with 11 bases between them. CDR3 loop: CASSQESGEEYF. The CDR3 coding sequence is TGTGCCAGCAGCCAAGAGAGTGGGGAGGAGTACTTC.

CDR3 coding DNA: TGTGCCACCAGTGACCATAGACAGGGACACACAGATACGCAGTATTTT. Translated, it gives CATSDHRQGHTDTQYF. This chain joins TRBV24-1 and TRBJ2-3; 7 bases map to TRBD1. This CDR3 region has 16 residues. Looked up from germline, CDR1 is KGHDR and CDR2 is SFDVKD. V lost 4 bases, J lost 2 bases, and 8 bases stayed unmatched.

CDR3: CASSFQGLAYEQYF. The CDR3 bases are TGTGCCAGCAGTTTCCAGGGACTAGCGTACGAGCAGTACTTC. V gene TRBV28 combines with J gene TRBJ2-7; 10 positions match TRBD2. The CDR3 has 14 residues. The germline CDR1 and CDR2 sequences are MDHEN and SYDVKM. V was pared by 3 bases and J by 4 bases, with 3 bases of the junction left unmatched.

This clonotype came up a few times. The genes are TRBV5-6 and TRBJ2-5; D possibly corresponds to TRBD2 (6 bases). V dropped 3 bases and J dropped 5 bases, with 17 bases sitting between them. This CDR3 spans 15 amino acids. From germline, CDR1 is SGHDT and CDR2 YYEEEE. CDR3 in DNA: TGTGCCAGCAGCTGGGACTCTTATGGGCGGGAGACCCAGTACTTC. Residues: CASSWDSYGRETQYF.

V and J are TRBV9 and TRBJ2-1, with TRBD1 matching over 9 bases. Germline V gene sequence: CDR1 SGDLS, CDR2 YYNGEE. The CDR3 sequence is 16 residues long. V was clipped by 3 bases and J by 5 bases; unmatched bases: 9. DNA of the CDR3: TGTGCCAGCAGCGCCAGGGACAGGGTCCACAACAATGAGCAGTTCTTC. It is translated as CASSARDRVHNNEQFF.

The V call is TRBV5-6, the J call TRBJ2-1, with TRBD2 matching 9 bases. Germline loops: CDR1 SGHDT, CDR2 YYEEEE. The length of the CDR3 is 14 residues. Germline trimming cut 2 bases from V and 15 bases from J; bases unmatched to any gene: 12. The CDR3 spells CASSFKRGAAGPFF. The CDR3 DNA follows: TGTGCCAGCAGCTTCAAGCGGGGGGCCGCAGGGCCGTTCTTC. The full variable domain, rest sourced from reference TRBV5-6 and TRBJ2-1, is DAGVTQSPTHLIKTRGQQVTLRCSPKSGHDTVSWYQQALGQGPQFIFQYYEEEERQRGNFPDRFSGHQFPNYSSELNVNALLLGDSALYLCASSFKRGAAGPFFGPGTRLTVL.

The chain employs TRBV2 and TRBJ1-1, with D perhaps matching TRBD1 (5 bases). V lost 7 bases, J lost 2 bases, and 17 bases lay in between. Germline lookup yields CDR1 SNHLY and CDR2 FYNNEI. CDR3 length equals 15 residues. The CDR3 nucleotides read TGTGCCAGCAAGATAAATTTGGGGGGAAACACTGAAGCTTTCTTT. This sequence encodes CASKINLGGNTEAFF.

The chain uses TRBV6-2 or TRBV6-3 and TRBJ2-3, with TRBD1 as a possible D gene (6 bases). The V gene lost 10 bases and the J gene lost 0 bases, with 14 bases spanning the gap. The germline CDR1 and CDR2 sequences are MNHEY and SVGEGT. This CDR3 is 14 amino acids long. The CDR3 nucleotides are TGTGCCACCTGTCCCAGGGGAAGCACAGATACGCAGTATTTT. Its protein is CATCPRGSTDTQYF.

Concerning this clonotype itself: A much more abundant neighbour one base away suggests this may be a read error. The J gene is TRBJ2-5, the V gene TRBV9, with D perhaps given as TRBD1 or TRBD2 (5 bases each). Germline V gene data show CDR1 as SGDLS and CDR2 as YYNGEE. This CDR3 is 14 amino acids long. The DNA for the CDR3 is TGTGCCAGCAGCGGGGGACGGAGTCAAGAGGCCCAGTACTTC. This codes for CASSGGRSQEAQYF.

The chain uses TRBV4-3 and TRBJ2-4, with TRBD1 matching over 7 bases. The DNA end lines up better with TRBJ2-7; the J call may be wrong. Germline V CDR1 and CDR2: LGHNA, YSLEER. The CDR3 loop spans 13 amino acids. In DNA, the CDR3 is TGCGCCAGCAGCCACGGACAGGTATACGAGCAGTACTTC. Translated: CASSHGQVYEQYF.

With respect to this clonotype: Relative to the germline gene, one junction end is altered; a read error may explain this. The rearrangement links TRBV18 to TRBJ2-4; D is possibly TRBD1 or TRBD2 (9 bases each). The germline V gene encodes CDR1 KGHSH and CDR2 LQKENI. CDR3 size: 19 residues. The CDR3 DNA sequence: TGTGCCAGCTCACCACTTACATCGGGACAGGGACTAGCCAAAAGCATTCAGTACTTC. This codes for CASSPLTSGQGLAKSIQYF.